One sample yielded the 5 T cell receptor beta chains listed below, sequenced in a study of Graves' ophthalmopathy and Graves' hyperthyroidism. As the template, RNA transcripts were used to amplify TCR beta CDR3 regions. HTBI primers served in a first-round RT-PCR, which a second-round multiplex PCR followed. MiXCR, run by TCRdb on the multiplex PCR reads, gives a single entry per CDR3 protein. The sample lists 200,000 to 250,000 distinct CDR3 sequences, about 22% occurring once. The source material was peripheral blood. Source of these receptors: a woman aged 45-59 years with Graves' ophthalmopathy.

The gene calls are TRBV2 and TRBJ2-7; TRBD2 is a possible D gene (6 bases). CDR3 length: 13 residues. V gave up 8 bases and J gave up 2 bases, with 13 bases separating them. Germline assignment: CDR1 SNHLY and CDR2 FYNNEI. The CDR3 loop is CASLRDGAYEQYF. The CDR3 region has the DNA TGTGCCAGCCTGCGGGACGGAGCCTACGAGCAGTACTTC.

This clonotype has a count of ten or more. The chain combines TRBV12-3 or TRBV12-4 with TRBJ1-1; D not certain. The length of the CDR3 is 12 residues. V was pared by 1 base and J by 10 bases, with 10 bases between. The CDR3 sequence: CASSLDIRAAFF. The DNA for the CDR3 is TGTGCCAGCAGTTTAGACATCCGAGCAGCTTTCTTT.

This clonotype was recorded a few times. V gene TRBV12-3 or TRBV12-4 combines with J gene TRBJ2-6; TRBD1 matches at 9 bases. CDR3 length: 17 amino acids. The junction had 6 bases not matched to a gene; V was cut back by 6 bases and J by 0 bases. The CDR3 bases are TGTGCCAGCAGCCCGGGACAGGGTTTCTCTGGGGCCAACGTCCTGACTTTC. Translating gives CASSPGQGFSGANVLTF.

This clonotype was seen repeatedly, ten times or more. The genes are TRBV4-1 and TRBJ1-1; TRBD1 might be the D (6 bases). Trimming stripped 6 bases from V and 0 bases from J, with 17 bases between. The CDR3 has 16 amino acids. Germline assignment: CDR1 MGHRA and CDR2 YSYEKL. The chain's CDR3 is CASSVNRVNLNTEAFF. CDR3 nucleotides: TGCGCCAGCAGTGTGAACAGGGTGAATTTGAACACTGAAGCTTTCTTT.

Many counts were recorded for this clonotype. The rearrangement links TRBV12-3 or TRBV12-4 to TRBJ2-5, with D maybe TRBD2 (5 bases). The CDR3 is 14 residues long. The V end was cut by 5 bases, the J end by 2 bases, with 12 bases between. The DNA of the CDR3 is TGTGCCAGCAGTCGCGGGCCGGAACAAGAGACCCAGTACTTC. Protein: CASSRGPEQETQYF.